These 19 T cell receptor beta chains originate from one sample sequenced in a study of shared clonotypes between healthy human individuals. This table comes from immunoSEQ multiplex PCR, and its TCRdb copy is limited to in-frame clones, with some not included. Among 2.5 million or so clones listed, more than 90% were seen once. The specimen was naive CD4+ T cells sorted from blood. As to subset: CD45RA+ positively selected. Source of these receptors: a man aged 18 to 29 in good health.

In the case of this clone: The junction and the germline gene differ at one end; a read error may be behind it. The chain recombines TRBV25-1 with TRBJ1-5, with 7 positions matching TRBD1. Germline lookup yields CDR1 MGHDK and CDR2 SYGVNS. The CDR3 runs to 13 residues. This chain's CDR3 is CASSEGAGQPQHF. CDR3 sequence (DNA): TGTGCCAGTAGTGAGGGGGCGGGTCAGCCCCAGCATTTT.

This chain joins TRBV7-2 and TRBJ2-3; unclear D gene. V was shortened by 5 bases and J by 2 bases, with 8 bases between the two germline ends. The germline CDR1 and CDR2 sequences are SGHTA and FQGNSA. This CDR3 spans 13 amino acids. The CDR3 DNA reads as TGTGCCAGCAGCAACGGGTTCACAGATACGCAGTATTTT. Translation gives CASSNGFTDTQYF.

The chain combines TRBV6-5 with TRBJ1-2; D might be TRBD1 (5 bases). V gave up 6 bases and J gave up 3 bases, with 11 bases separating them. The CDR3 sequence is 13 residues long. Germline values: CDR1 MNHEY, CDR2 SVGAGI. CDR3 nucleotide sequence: TGTGCCAGCAGCCGGGGGATGGACTATGGCTACACCTTC. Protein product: CASSRGMDYGYTF.

The CDR3, as DNA: TGTGCCAGCGGTCTTAGCTCCTACAATGAGCAGTTCTTC. Translation gives CASGLSSYNEQFF. This chain uses TRBV7-2 with TRBJ2-1, with D uncertain. V was pared by 8 bases and J by 0 bases, with 8 bases between. The CDR3 is 13 residues long. Germline V gives CDR1 SGHTA, CDR2 FQGNSA.

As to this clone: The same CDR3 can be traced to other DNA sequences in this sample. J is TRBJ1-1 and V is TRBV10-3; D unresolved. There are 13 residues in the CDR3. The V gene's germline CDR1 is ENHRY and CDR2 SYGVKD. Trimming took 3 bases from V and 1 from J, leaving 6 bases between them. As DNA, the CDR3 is TGTGCCATCAGTGAAACACCGAACACTGAAGCTTTCTTT. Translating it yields CAISETPNTEAFF.

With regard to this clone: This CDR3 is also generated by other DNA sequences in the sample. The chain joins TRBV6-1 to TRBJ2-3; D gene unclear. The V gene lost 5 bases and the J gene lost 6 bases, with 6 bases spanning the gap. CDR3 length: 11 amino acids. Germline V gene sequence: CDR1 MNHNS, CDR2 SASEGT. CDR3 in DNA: TGTGCCAGCAGTCTGTCGGATACGCAGTATTTT. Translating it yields CASSLSDTQYF.

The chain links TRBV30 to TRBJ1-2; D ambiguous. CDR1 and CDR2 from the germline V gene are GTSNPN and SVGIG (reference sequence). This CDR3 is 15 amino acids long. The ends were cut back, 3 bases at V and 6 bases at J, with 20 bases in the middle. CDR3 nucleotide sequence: TGTGCCTGGAGGCCCTCGTGGGTCTGGGCGGATGGCTACACCTTC. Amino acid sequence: CAWRPSWVWADGYTF. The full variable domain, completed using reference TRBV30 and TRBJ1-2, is SQTIHQWPATLVQPVGSPLSLECTVEGTSNPNLYWYRQAAGRGLQLLFYSVGIGQISSEVPQNLSASRPQDRQFILSSKKLLLSDSGFYLCAWRPSWVWADGYTFGSGTRLTVV.

CDR3 sequence reads: CASGNGMSTDTQYF. CDR3 coding DNA: TGCGCCTCCGGGAACGGGATGAGCACAGATACGCAGTATTTT. The rearrangement joins TRBV5-1 to TRBJ2-3; the D gene is possibly TRBD2 (5 bases). V lost 10 bases, J lost 0 bases, and 15 bases lay in between. Germline V gives CDR1 SGHRS, CDR2 YFSETQ. The CDR3 is 14 amino acids.

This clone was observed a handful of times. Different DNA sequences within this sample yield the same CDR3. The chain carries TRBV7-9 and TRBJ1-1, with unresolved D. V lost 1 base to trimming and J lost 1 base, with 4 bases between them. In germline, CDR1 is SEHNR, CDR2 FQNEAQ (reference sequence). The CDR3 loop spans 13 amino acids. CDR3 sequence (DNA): TGTGCCAGCAGCTTAGACCCGAACACTGAAGCTTTCTTT. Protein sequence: CASSLDPNTEAFF. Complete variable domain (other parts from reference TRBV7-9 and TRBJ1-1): DTGVSQNPRHKITKRGQNVTFRCDPISEHNRLYWYRQTLGQGPEFLTYFQNEAQLEKSRLLSDRFSAERPKGSFSTLEIQRTEQGDSAMYLCASSLDPNTEAFFGQGTRLTVV.

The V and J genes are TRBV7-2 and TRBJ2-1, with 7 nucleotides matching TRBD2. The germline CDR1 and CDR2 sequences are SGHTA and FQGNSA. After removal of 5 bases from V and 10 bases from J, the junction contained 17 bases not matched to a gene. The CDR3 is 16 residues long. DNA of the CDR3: TGTGCCAGCAGCCCCGCTTGGGGCGGACTAGGGGCCGAGCAGTTCTTC. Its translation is CASSPAWGGLGAEQFF.

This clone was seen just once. Here the CDR3 reads CASKEGYSNQPQHF. The CDR3 DNA reads TGTGCCAGTAAGGAGGGGTATAGCAATCAGCCCCAGCATTTT. The chain links TRBV19 to TRBJ1-5; tentative D call: TRBD1 (5 bases). This CDR3 is 14 amino acids long. V was trimmed by 7 bases and J by 0 bases, leaving 10 bases between them. CDR1 is LNHDA and CDR2 is SQIVND in the germline V gene (reference sequence).

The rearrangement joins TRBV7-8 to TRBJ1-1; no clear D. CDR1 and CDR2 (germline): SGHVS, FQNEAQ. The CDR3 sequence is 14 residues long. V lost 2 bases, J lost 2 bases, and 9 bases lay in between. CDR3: CASSLNSANTEAFF. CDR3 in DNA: TGTGCCAGCAGCTTAAATTCCGCAAACACTGAAGCTTTCTTT. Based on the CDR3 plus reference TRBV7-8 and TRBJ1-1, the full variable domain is GAGVSQSPRYKVAKRGQDVALRCDPISGHVSLFWYQQALGQGPEFLTYFQNEAQLDKSGLPSDRFFAERPEGSVSTLKIQRTQQEDSAVYLCASSLNSANTEAFFGQGTRLTVV.

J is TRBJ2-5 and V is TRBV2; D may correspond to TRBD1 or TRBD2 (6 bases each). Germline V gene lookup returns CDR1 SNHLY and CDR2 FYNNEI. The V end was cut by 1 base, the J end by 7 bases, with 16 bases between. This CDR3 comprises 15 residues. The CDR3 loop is CASSEGYMKGGTQYF. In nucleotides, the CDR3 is TGTGCCAGCAGTGAAGGCTATATGAAGGGGGGGACCCAGTACTTC. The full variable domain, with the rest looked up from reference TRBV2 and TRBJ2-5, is EPEVTQTPSHQVTQMGQEVILRCVPISNHLYFYWYRQILGQKVEFLVSFYNNEISEKSEIFDDQFSVERPDGSNFTLKIRSTKLEDSAMYFCASSEGYMKGGTQYFGPGTRLLVL.

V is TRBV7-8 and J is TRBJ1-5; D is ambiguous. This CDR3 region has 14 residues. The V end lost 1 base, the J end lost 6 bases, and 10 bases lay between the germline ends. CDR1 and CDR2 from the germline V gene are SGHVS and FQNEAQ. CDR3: CASSLVGLGQPQHF. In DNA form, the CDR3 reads TGTGCCAGCAGCTTAGTCGGCCTCGGTCAGCCCCAGCATTTT.

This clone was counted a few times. CDR3 sequence (DNA): TGTGCCTGGAGTGTACAGGCTCTTAATTCACCCCTCCACTTT. As protein: CAWSVQALNSPLHF. The V and J genes are TRBV30 and TRBJ1-6; TRBD1 might be the D (5 bases). V was cut by 0 bases and J by 6 bases, with 9 bases left in between. Germline CDR1 GTSNPN, CDR2 SVGIG (reference sequence). CDR3 length: 14 residues. Full variable domain (outside the CDR3, taken from reference TRBV30 and TRBJ1-6): SQTIHQWPATLVQPVGSPLSLECTVEGTSNPNLYWYRQAAGRGLQLLFYSVGIGQISSEVPQNLSASRPQDRQFILSSKKLLLSDSGFYLCAWSVQALNSPLHFGNGTRLTVT.

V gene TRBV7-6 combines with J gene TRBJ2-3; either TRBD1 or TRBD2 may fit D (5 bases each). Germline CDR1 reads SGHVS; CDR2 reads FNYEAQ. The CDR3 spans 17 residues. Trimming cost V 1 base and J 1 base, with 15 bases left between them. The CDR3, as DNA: TGTGCCAGCAGCTTAGTCGACAGCGGCTTCGGCACAGATACGCAGTATTTT. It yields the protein CASSLVDSGFGTDTQYF.

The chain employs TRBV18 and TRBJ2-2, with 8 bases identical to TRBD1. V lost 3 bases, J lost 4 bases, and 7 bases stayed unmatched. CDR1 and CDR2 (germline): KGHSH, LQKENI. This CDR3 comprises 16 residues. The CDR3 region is CASSPGQGASTGELFF. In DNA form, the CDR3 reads TGTGCCAGCTCACCGGGGCAGGGGGCCAGCACCGGGGAGCTGTTTTTT. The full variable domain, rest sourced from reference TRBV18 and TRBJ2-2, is NAGVMQNPRHLVRRRGQEARLRCSPMKGHSHVYWYRQLPEEGLKFMVYLQKENIIDESGMPKERFSAEFPKEGPSILRIQQVVRGDSAAYFCASSPGQGASTGELFFGEGSRLTVL.

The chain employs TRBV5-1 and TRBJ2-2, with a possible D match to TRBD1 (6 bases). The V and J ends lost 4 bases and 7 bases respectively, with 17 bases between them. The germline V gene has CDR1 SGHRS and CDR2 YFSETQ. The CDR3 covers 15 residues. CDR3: CASSPDSGAIGELFF. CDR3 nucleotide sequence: TGCGCCAGCAGCCCCGATTCAGGGGCTATCGGGGAGCTGTTTTTT.

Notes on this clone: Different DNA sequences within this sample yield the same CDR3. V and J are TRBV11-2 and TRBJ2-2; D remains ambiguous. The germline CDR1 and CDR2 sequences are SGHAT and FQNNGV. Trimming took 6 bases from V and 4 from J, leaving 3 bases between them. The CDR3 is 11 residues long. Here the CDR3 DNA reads TGTGCCAGCAGTTTCACCGGGGAGCTGTTTTTT. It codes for CASSFTGELFF.